Below, one T cell receptor beta chain is given with its context. This sample is part of a study of cytomegalovirus exposure and HLA in healthy donors. CDR3 length equals 13 residues. Germline-derived CDR1 and CDR2 are MNHEY and SVGAGI. Trimming cost V 6 bases and J 5 bases, with 10 bases left between them. The repertoire was sequenced with immunoSEQ multiplex PCR; TCRdb's copy has only in-frame clones and lacks some. Altogether 330,000 or so clones are present, about nine tenths being singletons, with the ten largest covering more than 0.8%. The material sequenced was PBMCs. The J gene is TRBJ2-2, the V gene TRBV6-5; D may be TRBD1 (5 bases). The origin of this receptor is a woman aged 18-29 years in good health and CMV-seronegative. CDR3 in DNA: TGTGCCAGCAGCCGAGACAGTACCGGGGAGCTGTTTTTT. Protein: CASSRDSTGELFF.